A selection of T cell receptor beta chains follows, all from one sample in a study of cytomegalovirus exposure and HLA in healthy donors. Assay used: immunoSEQ multiplex PCR; TCRdb lists only in-frame clones, some missing. Found here are about 170,000 clones, roughly 76% of them singletons; the top ten hold 4.9%. The sequenced sample was PBMCs. These receptors all stem from a woman aged 18-29 years in good health and CMV-seropositive. The CDR3 runs from the conserved cysteine through the conserved F or W. A D gene is named only where the DNA matches it firmly. Expanded clones get a size class; other rows say once, few or many, or leave the size out.

NA,TRBV13,TRBD2,TRBJ2-1,CASSWPGGGRGDEQFF,TGTGCCAGCAGCTGGCCGGGCGGGGGACGAGGCGATGAGCAGTTCTTC
NA,TRBV6-6,NA,TRBJ2-3,CASSLLGATNLDTQYF,TGTGCCAGCAGTCTCCTCGGAGCGACGAATTTAGATACGCAGTATTTT
few,TRBV10-3,TRBD1,TRBJ1-6,CAISGQEHSPLHF,TGTGCCATCAGCGGACAGGAGCATTCACCCCTCCACTTT
NA,TRBV2,NA,TRBJ2-5,CASSEEESQYF,TGTGCCAGCAGTGAAGAAGAGAGCCAGTACTTC
once,TRBV7-9,NA,TRBJ1-3,CASSPSSGNTIYF,TGTGCCAGCAGCCCCAGCTCTGGAAACACCATATATTTT
NA,TRBV27,TRBD1,TRBJ1-1,CASSRNRGLRTEAFF,TGTGCCAGCAGTAGAAACAGGGGGCTGAGGACTGAAGCTTTCTTT
few,TRBV5-6,TRBD2,TRBJ2-1,CASSLRPSGVIF,TGTGCCAGCAGCTTGCGTCCTAGCGGGGTGATCTTC
NA,TRBV27,TRBD2,TRBJ2-3,CATRTSGGTDTQYF,TGTGCCACCAGGACTAGCGGGGGCACAGATACGCAGTATTTT
NA,TRBV4-2,TRBD1,TRBJ1-6,CASSQAGGNSPLHF,TGTGCCAGCAGCCAGGCAGGGGGAAATTCACCCCTCCACTTT
NA,TRBV2,NA,TRBJ1-5,CASSRGVEQPQHF,TGTGCCAGCAGCAGGGGAGTTGAACAGCCCCAGCATTTT
NA,TRBV29-1,NA,TRBJ2-1,CSVVLLAPTYNEQFF,TGCAGCGTTGTACTCCTAGCCCCCACCTACAATGAGCAGTTCTTC
NA,TRBV6-5,TRBD2,TRBJ2-3,CASRELAGGTDTQYF,TGTGCCAGCAGAGAACTAGCGGGAGGGACGGATACGCAGTATTTT
once,TRBV25-1,TRBD1,TRBJ1-2,CASSGDRSGYTF,TGTGCCAGCAGTGGGGACAGGAGTGGCTACACCTTC
once,TRBV15,TRBD1,TRBJ2-1,CATSRLGTGITYNEQFF,TGTGCCACCAGCAGATTGGGGACAGGGATCACCTACAATGAGCAGTTCTTC
NA,TRBV7-9,NA,TRBJ2-7,CASSLTGTTYEQYF,TGTGCCAGCAGCTTGACAGGAACGACCTACGAGCAGTACTTC
NA,TRBV5-1,TRBD1,TRBJ1-2,CASSSETGEDYGYTF,TGCGCCAGCAGCTCAGAGACAGGGGAGGACTATGGCTACACCTTC
once,TRBV5-1,NA,TRBJ2-1,CASSPRTGGNNEQFF,TGCGCCAGCAGCCCGAGGACAGGAGGGAACAATGAGCAGTTCTTC
NA,TRBV7-9,TRBD1,TRBJ2-5,CASSTNPGGETQYF,TGTGCCAGCAGCACGAACCCAGGGGGAGAGACCCAGTACTTC
NA,TRBV4-1,TRBD2,TRBJ2-5,CASSQGMSSGGIKETQYF,TGCGCCAGCAGCCAAGGGATGTCTAGCGGGGGTATAAAGGAGACCCAGTACTTC
once,TRBV19,TRBD1,TRBJ2-3,CASTDRGTDTDTQYF,TGTGCCAGTACCGATCGAGGGACAGACACAGATACGCAGTATTTT
NA,TRBV11-2,NA,TRBJ1-2,CASSLDRGGYGYTF,TGTGCCAGCAGCTTAGACCGGGGGGGCTATGGCTACACCTTC
once,TRBV23-1,TRBD1,TRBJ2-2,CASSRHRDSRPGELFF,TGCGCCAGCAGCCGGCATAGGGACAGTCGCCCCGGGGAGCTGTTTTTT
NA,TRBV4-3,NA,TRBJ1-1,CASSQGEGTEAFF,TGCGCCAGCAGCCAGGGGGAGGGGACTGAAGCTTTCTTT
NA,TRBV6-5,NA,TRBJ1-1,CASSYSRGIRTEAFF,TGTGCCAGCAGTTACTCTCGGGGAATTAGGACTGAAGCTTTCTTT
NA,TRBV18,TRBD1,TRBJ2-7,CASSLRGLEAYEQYF,TGTGCCAGCTCACTCAGGGGGTTGGAGGCCTACGAGCAGTACTTC
NA,TRBV5-6,TRBD2,TRBJ2-3,CASSFRGGSTDTQYF,TGTGCCAGCAGCTTTCGGGGGGGAAGCACAGATACGCAGTATTTT
NA,TRBV11-2,NA,TRBJ2-7,CASRSTRGAVPEQYF,TGTGCCAGCAGATCCACCCGGGGGGCAGTGCCCGAGCAGTACTTC
NA,TRBV27,NA,TRBJ2-4,CASSLKSAKNIQYF,TGTGCCAGCAGTTTAAAATCGGCCAAAAACATTCAGTACTTC
NA,TRBV5-1,NA,TRBJ2-2,CASSFRTDTGELFF,TGCGCCAGCAGTTTTCGGACAGACACCGGGGAGCTGTTTTTT
NA,TRBV29-1,NA,TRBJ1-6,CSVDVPPLHF,TGCAGCGTTGACGTTCCACCCCTCCACTTT
NA,TRBV30,TRBD1,TRBJ1-6,CAWRDSHNSPLHF,TGTGCCTGGCGGGACAGCCATAATTCACCCCTCCACTTT
NA,TRBV5-1,TRBD2,TRBJ2-3,CASSTGTSGSPGTDTQYF,TGCGCCAGCAGCACCGGGACTAGCGGATCTCCGGGCACAGATACGCAGTATTTT
NA,TRBV25-1,NA,TRBJ1-2,CASSEFTGNGYTF,TGTGCCAGCAGTGAATTCACAGGGAATGGCTACACCTTC
NA,TRBV7-2,NA,TRBJ1-4,CASSSGIAGEKLFF,TGTGCCAGCAGCTCCGGGATAGCGGGAGAAAAACTGTTTTTT
NA,TRBV19,NA,TRBJ2-2,CASIPRYGGPNTGELFF,TGTGCCAGCATCCCAAGATATGGCGGGCCGAACACCGGGGAGCTGTTTTTT
NA,TRBV9,NA,TRBJ2-1,CASSPRVEDNEQFF,TGTGCCAGCAGCCCCCGGGTAGAGGACAATGAGCAGTTCTTC
NA,TRBV6-5,NA,TRBJ2-1,CASSSRLSFSYNEQFF,TGTGCCAGCAGTTCCCGCCTGAGTTTTTCCTACAATGAGCAGTTCTTC
NA,TRBV9,NA,TRBJ1-3,CASSGQTGTLNTIYF,TGTGCCAGCAGCGGACAGACCGGGACATTAAACACCATATATTTT
few,TRBV19,NA,TRBJ2-3,CAISQQALGDTQYF,TGTGCCATCTCCCAGCAGGCCCTTGGGGATACGCAGTATTTT
NA,TRBV2,NA,TRBJ2-2,CASTPGFGGNTGELFF,TGTGCCAGCACTCCGGGGTTTGGCGGGAACACCGGGGAGCTGTTTTTT
NA,TRBV2,NA,TRBJ2-2,CASSPGTFTGELFF,TGTGCCAGCAGCCCCGGGACATTCACCGGGGAGCTGTTTTTT
once,TRBV7-2,TRBD1,TRBJ1-5,CASSLEGTVNQPQHF,TGTGCCAGCAGCTTAGAAGGGACAGTTAATCAGCCCCAGCATTTT
few,TRBV16,NA,TRBJ1-5,CASSQGSSGVQPQHF,TGTGCCAGCAGCCAAGGGTCCTCCGGGGTTCAGCCCCAGCATTTT
once,TRBV4-1,NA,TRBJ2-7,CASSQVFGEQYF,TGCGCCAGCAGCCAAGTGTTCGGCGAGCAGTACTTC
few,TRBV19,TRBD1,TRBJ1-5,CASWDRADREPQHF,TGTGCCAGTTGGGACAGGGCCGATCGGGAGCCCCAGCATTTT
NA,TRBV6-1,NA,TRBJ1-2,CASSVNRDYGYTF,TGTGCCAGCAGTGTTAACCGAGACTATGGCTACACCTTC
once,TRBV28,NA,TRBJ1-3,CASTGSPDRTYSGNTIYF,TGTGCCAGCACCGGATCCCCGGACAGAACATACTCTGGAAACACCATATATTTT
NA,TRBV28,TRBD1,TRBJ1-1,CASSRDRAGTEAFF,TGTGCCAGCAGTCGAGACAGGGCGGGGACTGAAGCTTTCTTT
NA,TRBV18,TRBD1,TRBJ2-7,CASSRTQGQGADEQYF,TGTGCCAGCTCAAGAACCCAAGGACAGGGGGCGGACGAGCAGTACTTC